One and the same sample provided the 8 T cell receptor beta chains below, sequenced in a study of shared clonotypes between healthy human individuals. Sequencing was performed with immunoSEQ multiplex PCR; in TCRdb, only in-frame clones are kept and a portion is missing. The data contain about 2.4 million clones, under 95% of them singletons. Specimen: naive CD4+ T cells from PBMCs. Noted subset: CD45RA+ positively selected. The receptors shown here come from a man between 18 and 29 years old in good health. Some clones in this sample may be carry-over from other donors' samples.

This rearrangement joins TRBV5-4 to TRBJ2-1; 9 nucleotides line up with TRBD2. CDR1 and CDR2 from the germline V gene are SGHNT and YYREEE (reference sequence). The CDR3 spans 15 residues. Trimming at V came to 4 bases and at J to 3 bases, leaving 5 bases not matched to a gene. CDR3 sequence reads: CASSQTSGVYNEQFF. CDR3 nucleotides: TGTGCCAGCAGCCAGACTAGCGGAGTCTACAATGAGCAGTTCTTC.

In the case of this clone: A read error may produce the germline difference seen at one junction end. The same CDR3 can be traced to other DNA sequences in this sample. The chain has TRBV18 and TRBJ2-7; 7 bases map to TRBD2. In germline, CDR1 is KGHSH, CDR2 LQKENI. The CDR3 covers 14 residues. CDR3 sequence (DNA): TGTGCCAGCTCCCCACTAGCGATCTCCTACGAGCAGTACTTC. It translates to CASSPLAISYEQYF.

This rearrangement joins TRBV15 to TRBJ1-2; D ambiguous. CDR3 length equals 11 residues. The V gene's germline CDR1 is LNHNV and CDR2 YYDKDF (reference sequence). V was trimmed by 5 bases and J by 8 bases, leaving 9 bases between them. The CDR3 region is CATSSTWGYTF. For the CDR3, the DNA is TGTGCCACCAGCTCTACTTGGGGCTACACCTTC. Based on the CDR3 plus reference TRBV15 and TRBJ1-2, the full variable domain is DAMVIQNPRYQVTQFGKPVTLSCSQTLNHNVMYWYQQKSSQAPKLLFHYYDKDFNNEADTPDNFQSRRPNTSFCFLDIRSPGLGDTAMYLCATSSTWGYTFGSGTRLTVV.

This chain's CDR3 is CASGRLLRNTEAFF. CDR3 DNA: TGTGCCAGCGGGAGACTCCTAAGGAACACTGAAGCTTTCTTT. The chain carries TRBV7-9 and TRBJ1-1, with D unclear. V lost 8 bases, J lost 1 base, and 14 bases lay in between. Germline values: CDR1 SEHNR, CDR2 FQNEAQ (reference sequence). The CDR3 covers 14 residues.

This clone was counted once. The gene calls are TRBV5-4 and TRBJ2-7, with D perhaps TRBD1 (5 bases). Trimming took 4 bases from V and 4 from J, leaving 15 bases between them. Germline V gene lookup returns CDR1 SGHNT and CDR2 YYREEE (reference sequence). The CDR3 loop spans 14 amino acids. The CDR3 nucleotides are TGTGCCAGCAGCCGCCCGGACAACCTGTACGAGCAGTACTTC. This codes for CASSRPDNLYEQYF.

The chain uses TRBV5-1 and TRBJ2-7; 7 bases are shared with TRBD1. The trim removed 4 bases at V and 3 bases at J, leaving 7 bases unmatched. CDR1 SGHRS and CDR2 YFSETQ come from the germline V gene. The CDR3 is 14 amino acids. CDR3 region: CASSHDRVNYEQYF. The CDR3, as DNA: TGCGCCAGCAGCCACGACAGGGTCAACTACGAGCAGTACTTC.

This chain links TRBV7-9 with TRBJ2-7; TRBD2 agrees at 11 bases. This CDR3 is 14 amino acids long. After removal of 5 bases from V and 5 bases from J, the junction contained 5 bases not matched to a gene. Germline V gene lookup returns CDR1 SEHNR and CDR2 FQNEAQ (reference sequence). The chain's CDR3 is CASSVSGRVNEQYF. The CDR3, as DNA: TGTGCCAGCAGCGTTAGCGGGAGGGTCAACGAGCAGTACTTC.

The CDR3 loop is CASSLDQIAGGYNEQFF. The CDR3 DNA reads as TGTGCCAGCTCACTCGATCAGATAGCGGGAGGCTACAATGAGCAGTTCTTC. This rearrangement joins TRBV18 to TRBJ2-1; the match to TRBD2 covers 10 bases. Unmatched junction bases numbered 9, after V lost 4 bases and J lost 3 bases. Germline V gene lookup returns CDR1 KGHSH and CDR2 LQKENI. The CDR3 loop spans 17 amino acids.